Below are 14 T cell receptor beta chains sequenced from a single sample in a study of cytomegalovirus exposure and HLA in healthy donors. The study ran its PCR with 60 Vbeta and 13 Jbeta primers. Clones were read by immunoSEQ multiplex PCR, and TCRdb kept only the in-frame ones, dropping some. The table lists about 59,000 clones, 65% to 90% of them singletons. The sample was PBMCs. Every receptor here comes from a human donor in good health.

The chain has TRBV2 and TRBJ2-2; no clear D. CDR1 and CDR2 from the germline V gene are SNHLY and FYNNEI. V lost 3 bases and J 6 bases, leaving 11 bases between the germline ends. The CDR3 loop spans 14 amino acids. The CDR3: CASSEWSVAGELFF. CDR3 sequence (DNA): TGTGCCAGCAGTGAGTGGTCGGTCGCCGGGGAGCTGTTTTTT.

The chain couples TRBV7-9 to TRBJ1-1; 8 bases line up with TRBD1. Germline V gene data show CDR1 as SEHNR and CDR2 as FQNEAQ (reference sequence). The V and J ends lost 4 bases and 5 bases, in that order; junction bases with no gene match: 6. The CDR3 extends over 14 amino acids. The CDR3, as DNA: TGTGCCAGCAGCTCCCGGACAGGGCGTACTGAAGCTTTCTTT. Amino acids: CASSSRTGRTEAFF.

The chain has TRBV11-2 and TRBJ2-2; TRBD1 aligns across 8 bases. CDR3 size: 15 residues. Per the germline V gene, CDR1 is SGHAT and CDR2 is FQNNGV. J gave up 6 bases and V 6 bases, and 9 bases lay outside the gene matches. The CDR3 loop is CASRRQGARAGELFF. CDR3 in DNA: TGTGCCAGCAGGAGGCAGGGGGCGCGTGCCGGGGAGCTGTTTTTT.

The V gene is TRBV19, the J gene TRBJ2-7; 14 bases agree with TRBD2. CDR1 and CDR2 from the germline V gene are LNHDA and SQIVND (reference sequence). CDR3 length equals 16 residues. The V segment lost 5 bases and the J segment 5 bases; nucleotides outside the gene matches: 8. CDR3 in amino acids: CASSLGLAGESDEQYF. The CDR3, as DNA: TGTGCCAGTAGTTTGGGACTAGCGGGAGAATCGGACGAGCAGTACTTC.

The rearrangement uses TRBV18 and TRBJ1-6; no definite D call. Germline loops: CDR1 KGHSH, CDR2 LQKENI. Trimming pared 4 bases from V and 0 bases from J, leaving 13 bases between. There are 17 residues in the CDR3. CDR3 in amino acids: CASSLRQTSSYNSPLHF. CDR3 nucleotides: TGTGCCAGCTCACTTCGACAAACCAGCTCCTATAATTCACCCCTCCACTTT.

This clone appeared once. This chain connects TRBV13 to TRBJ2-7, with 11 bases matching TRBD2. V lost 4 bases to trimming and J lost 5 bases; unmatched junction nucleotides: 16. CDR1 is PRHDT, CDR2 FYEKMQ, per germline (reference sequence). The CDR3 contains 18 residues. The CDR3 spells CASSSWTGPSGRLNEQYF. The DNA for the CDR3 is TGTGCCAGCAGCTCCTGGACAGGCCCTAGCGGGAGGCTCAACGAGCAGTACTTC.

This chain uses TRBV9 with TRBJ2-2, with 11 bases fitting TRBD2. Trimming took 1 base from V and 3 from J; bases not matched to a gene: 2. Germline V gene data show CDR1 as SGDLS and CDR2 as YYNGEE. The CDR3 covers 16 residues. The CDR3 sequence: CASSVLAGGYTGELFF. CDR3 in DNA: TGTGCCAGCAGCGTATTAGCGGGAGGGTACACCGGGGAGCTGTTTTTT.

The chain combines TRBV4-3 with TRBJ2-2, with a possible D match to TRBD1 (7 bases). With 0 bases removed from V and 0 bases from J, the gap between germline ends came to 14 bases. The germline V gene encodes CDR1 LGHNA and CDR2 YSLEER. The CDR3 totals 18 residues. The CDR3 sequence: CASSQDSGGGPNTGELFF. The CDR3 DNA reads as TGCGCCAGCAGCCAAGATAGTGGAGGGGGCCCGAACACCGGGGAGCTGTTTTTT.

The rearrangement uses TRBV19 and TRBJ1-2; the D gene is possibly TRBD1 (6 bases). The germline V gene encodes CDR1 LNHDA and CDR2 SQIVND (reference sequence). This CDR3 region has 17 residues. The V gene lost 1 base and the J gene lost 5 bases, with 20 bases spanning the gap. For the CDR3, the DNA is TGTGCCAGTAGTATAGGCGAAAAGAGGGGGATTCAGTATGGCTACACCTTC. This encodes CASSIGEKRGIQYGYTF.

The gene calls are TRBV6-5 and TRBJ2-1; 9 bases map to TRBD2. Germline V gives CDR1 MNHEY, CDR2 SVGAGI. V lost 6 bases and J lost 4; bases outside the gene matches: 7. The CDR3 has 15 residues. CDR3 residues: CASSPSGIGYNEQFF. DNA of the CDR3: TGTGCCAGCAGCCCTAGCGGGATAGGGTACAATGAGCAGTTCTTC.

The chain carries TRBV5-1 and TRBJ2-3; 7 bases map to TRBD1. With 4 bases clipped from V and 2 bases from J, the junction kept 4 bases outside the gene matches. Germline-derived CDR1 and CDR2 are SGHRS and YFSETQ. The CDR3 loop spans 14 amino acids. This CDR3 is CASSKGAFTDTQYF. The DNA of the CDR3 is TGCGCCAGCAGCAAGGGGGCCTTCACAGATACGCAGTATTTT.

The chain recombines TRBV11-2 with TRBJ2-3; a possible D gene is TRBD1 (5 bases). There are 14 residues in the CDR3. V was shortened by 1 base and J by 4 bases, with 9 bases between the two germline ends. Per germline, CDR1 SGHAT and CDR2 FQNNGV. CDR3 in amino acids: CASSLGFRADTQYF. The CDR3 region has the DNA TGTGCCAGCAGCTTAGGTTTCAGGGCAGATACGCAGTATTTT.

With respect to this clone: No DNA is shown, since the ends of the CDR3 on it are uncertain; the CDR3 is the one TCRdb lists. The chain combines TRBV28 with TRBJ2-1; the D call of TRBD2 is as the table states it, not checked on the DNA. CDR1 and CDR2 (germline): MDHEN, SYDVKM. The CDR3 spans 20 amino acids, including both terminal residues. The CDR3 is CASSTSARTSPSGSYNEQFF.

This chain connects TRBV6-5 to TRBJ1-2, with D tentatively TRBD1 (5 bases). Germline CDR1 and CDR2: MNHEY and SVGAGI. The CDR3 covers 13 residues. Trimming cost V 6 bases and J 14 bases, with 22 bases left between them. The CDR3 bases are TGTGCCAGCAGCCAGGGTTACCCACTCTCGGAAACCTTC. This codes for CASSQGYPLSETF.